This TCR beta chain was identified in a study of response to subunit inactivated influenza vaccine. The study's findings and limits: Researchers suggested that each seasonal influenza vaccination recruits few new T cells.

In this sample, this clonotype turned up many times. Its antigen is not identified. TCRdb reprocessed the RT-PCR reads via MiXCR and lists one record per CDR3 protein. Of around 470,000 distinct CDR3 sequences in the sample, 6% to 9% were seen once. The ends lost 4 bases at V and 5 bases at J; junction bases unmatched: 3. Germline loops: CDR1 SGHRS, CDR2 YFSETQ. The CDR3 sequence is 14 residues long. Material: PBMCs from blood, obtained about 24 months after vaccination. This rearrangement joins TRBV5-1 to TRBJ2-1, with 10 bases that match TRBD1. This receptor was taken from a man aged 45 to 75 who received an inactivated influenza vaccine. CDR3 sequence: CASSPGTGDNEQFF. In nucleotides, the CDR3 is TGCGCCAGCAGCCCTGGGACAGGGGACAATGAGCAGTTCTTC.